This TCR beta chain was sequenced during a study of T cell responses to AZD1222 COVID-19 vaccine (dated by TCRdb to about 2021). As for the study more broadly: AZD1222 recipients given second doses at about 4 weeks or at about 12 weeks were pooled, since spike-specific TCR depth and breadth were not found to differ between the two schedules. TCR sequencing covered fewer than 250 trial participants: nearly 210 given two doses of AZD1222 and about 26 given two doses of MenACWY control vaccine. Enrollment into the trials was organized by age into subgroups of 18-55, 56-69 and 70-plus years, and those subgroups contained approximately 160, 26 and 62 TCR-sequenced participants, respectively. On the study overall, not on this receptor specifically: After two AZD1222 doses, both the breadth and the depth of spike-specific TCRs were significantly higher than at day 0 and than in MenACWY recipients. Only five to seven AZD1222 recipients were SARS-CoV-2 seropositive at baseline, limiting conclusions about previously exposed vaccinees. Reportedly, almost half of the unique spike-specific TCRs recognized epitopes lying outside the regions that are mutated in the B.1.351 and B.1.1.7 variants. No day 14 peak-response samples were available, so repertoires were characterized only after the peak T cell response. The 56-69-year group was small, and its depth increase did not reach significance, likely because of low power. Vaccine-associated CD4 TCRs spanned the whole spike protein, with dominant responses in regions 160-218 and 743-854. Participants were mostly white British and included more females than males, and it was suggested by the authors that clonal diversity may have been underestimated.

Notes on this clone: Its target antigen remains unknown. Base qualities are not recorded, but no much larger clone differs from it by a single base.

This specimen's time point label, interpreted: baseline before first vaccination. Vaccinee samples came from UK trials COV001 and COV002, including a single-blind randomized controlled phase 2/3 trial of AZD1222 (ChAdOx1 nCoV-19) in healthy adults. For TCRbeta chain sequencing, PBMC samples were collected from trial participants at day 0 and at day 28 after the second dose. Trimmed from V: 3 bases; trimmed from J: 2 bases; junction bases lacking a gene match: 8. From cysteine to phenylalanine, the CDR3 is 17 amino acids long. Of all the DNA, just the CDR3 is kept, 51 bases in frame from base 1. CDR1 and CDR2 were assigned from the germline V gene as SGHTA and FQGTGA. The CDR3 regions of human TCRbeta chains were subjected to immunosequencing. In the paper's pipeline: Repertoire TCRs were checked for matches against a reference library of SARS-CoV-2-specific TCRs that had been generated using the MIRA antigen-specificity platform. Breadth was defined as the fraction of unique TCRs that were SARS-CoV-2-associated, and depth was defined as the fraction of total T cells that were SARS-CoV-2-associated. Each spike-specific TCR was assigned to its reactive spike region and to a CD4 or CD8 class using the MIRA data. Log10-transformed breadth and depth values were compared by one-way ANOVA with Sidak's multiple comparisons tests. What TCRdb holds here is the immuneACCESS table cut down to in-frame rearrangements. Part of the clones is not present; checked against another copy, under half of the missing clones reflect an unresolved V gene, and the others are unexplained. V and J calls and clone size follow that table, whereas D and trimming were derived from the DNA. The sample profile shows about 57,000 clones; 75% to 90% of them were found once. The top ten constitute roughly a sixth of the sample.

This receptor was taken from an adult in good health. This material consisted of peripheral blood, taken on day 0 of AZD1222 vaccination. This chain is built from TRBV7-3 and TRBJ2-2; 8 nucleotides in the junction match TRBD2. CDR3 reads: CASSLGSGSFNTGELFF. Here is the DNA: TGTGCCAGCAGCTTGGGGAGCGGGAGTTTTAACACCGGGGAGCTGTTTTTT.